Shown below are 15 T cell receptor beta chains from a single sample sequenced in a study of T cells in localized non-small cell lung cancer (dated by TCRdb to the early 2020s). The library was prepared using the immunoSEQ multiplex PCR assay. Not all clones reach the TCRdb copy of this immuneACCESS table, which keeps in-frame sequences only. Checked studies attribute under half of the gap to unresolved V genes and leave the rest unexplained. For this sample there are just under 80,000 clones; 75% to 85% appear just once. The ten largest account for roughly 9.8% of the sample. Sequencing was performed on peripheral blood, taken before any cancer treatment. The receptors originated from a female donor at least 60 years old with stage I lung adenocarcinoma.

This sequence joins TRBV6-5 and TRBJ2-7; TRBD1 aligns across 7 bases. The germline gives CDR1 MNHEY, CDR2 SVGAGI. CDR3 length: 12 amino acids. Losses at the gene ends were 9 bases for V and 7 bases for J; bases not matched to a gene: 9. CDR3 residues: CASGTAEGEQYF. DNA for the CDR3: TGTGCCAGTGGGACAGCCGAGGGGGAGCAGTACTTC.

J is TRBJ2-2 and V is TRBV14; unclear D gene. The CDR3 runs 14 residues. Trimming removed 3 bases from V and 6 bases from J, with 11 bases in between. CDR1 is SGHDN, CDR2 FVKESK, per germline. CDR3: CASSHRGFAGELFF. CDR3 bases: TGTGCCAGCAGCCACAGAGGATTTGCCGGGGAGCTGTTTTTT. The complete variable domain, with remaining parts taken from reference TRBV14 and TRBJ2-2, reads EAGVTQFPSHSVIEKGQTVTLRCDPISGHDNLYWYRRVMGKEIKFLLHFVKESKQDESGMPNNRFLAERTGGTYSTLKVQPAELEDSGVYFCASSHRGFAGELFFGEGSRLTVL.

The V and J genes are TRBV29-1 and TRBJ1-2, with a possible D match to TRBD1 (6 bases). V lost 3 bases to trimming and J lost 5 bases, with 13 bases between them. The length of the CDR3 is 13 residues. Germline V gene data show CDR1 as SQVTM and CDR2 as ANQGSEA. DNA for the CDR3: TGCAGCGTTGAGACCAGGGGCGATTATGGCTACACCTTC. It yields the protein CSVETRGDYGYTF.

A few counts support this clone. The chain is built from TRBV16 and TRBJ2-7, with 8 nucleotides matching TRBD1. Unmatched junction bases numbered 4, after V lost 4 bases and J lost 5 bases. The germline V gene has CDR1 KGHSY and CDR2 FQNENV. The CDR3 contains 13 residues. CDR3 nucleotide sequence: TGTGCCAGCAGCCGCCCGACAGGGGACGAGCAGTACTTC. Translating gives CASSRPTGDEQYF.

The chain carries TRBV7-8 and TRBJ1-2; weak D call: TRBD1 (6 bases). CDR3 length equals 17 residues. Germline-derived CDR1 and CDR2 are SGHVS and FQNEAQ. The ends were cut back, 0 bases at V and 4 bases at J, with 18 bases in the middle. CDR3 sequence (DNA): TGTGCCAGCAGCTTAGCGGTGGGGGTGGACAGTTTCTATGGCTACACCTTC. The encoded protein is CASSLAVGVDSFYGYTF. Filled out from reference TRBV7-8 and TRBJ1-2, the complete variable domain reads GAGVSQSPRYKVAKRGQDVALRCDPISGHVSLFWYQQALGQGPEFLTYFQNEAQLDKSGLPSDRFFAERPEGSVSTLKIQRTQQEDSAVYLCASSLAVGVDSFYGYTFGSGTRLTVV.

This sequence joins TRBV25-1 and TRBJ1-4; TRBD1 aligns across 7 bases. The V gene end was trimmed by 2 bases and the J gene end by 3 bases; junction bases not matched to a gene: 3. The CDR3 runs 15 residues. CDR1 MGHDK and CDR2 SYGVNS come from the germline V gene. The CDR3 reads CASSEIGQANEKLFF. The CDR3 bases are TGTGCCAGCAGTGAAATCGGACAGGCTAATGAAAAACTGTTTTTT. The full variable domain, rest sourced from reference TRBV25-1 and TRBJ1-4, is EADIYQTPRYLVIGTGKKITLECSQTMGHDKMYWYQQDPGMELHLIHYSYGVNSTEKGDLSSESTVSRIRTEHFPLTLESARPSHTSQYLCASSEIGQANEKLFFGSGTQLSVL.

This clone appeared a few times. This sequence joins TRBV14 and TRBJ1-2; no clear D gene. Between the trimmed V and J ends, which lost 4 bases and 5 bases, there was a span of 14 bases. Germline V lookup: CDR1 SGHDN, CDR2 FVKESK. The CDR3 consists of 14 residues. The DNA for the CDR3 is TGTGCCAGCAGCCCCGGGCCGCGGACTTATGGCTACACCTTC. Translated: CASSPGPRTYGYTF.

V usage is TRBV5-1 and J usage is TRBJ2-3; 10 bases line up with TRBD2. This CDR3 comprises 15 residues. The J segment lost 3 bases and the V segment lost 2 bases, leaving 3 bases of the junction unmatched. CDR1 SGHRS and CDR2 YFSETQ come from the germline V gene. The CDR3 DNA reads as TGCGCCAGCAGCTTCGCTAGCGGGAGAACAGATACGCAGTATTTT. Translating it yields CASSFASGRTDTQYF.

This chain links TRBV25-1 with TRBJ1-5, with 8 positions matching TRBD1. After removal of 10 bases from V and 4 bases from J, the junction contained 3 bases not matched to a gene. Germline-derived CDR1 and CDR2 are MGHDK and SYGVNS. The length of the CDR3 is 12 residues. The CDR3 spells CATRQGNQPQHF. The CDR3 DNA sequence: TGTGCCACGAGACAGGGGAATCAGCCCCAGCATTTT.

The V call is TRBV5-6, the J call TRBJ2-3; 14 nucleotides agree with TRBD2. This CDR3 contains 16 residues. Germline V gene data show CDR1 as SGHDT and CDR2 as YYEEEE. V lost 4 bases, J lost 1 base, and 2 bases stayed unmatched. CDR3 in amino acids: CASSAGLAGGTDTQYF. The CDR3 DNA is TGTGCCAGCAGCGCGGGACTAGCGGGGGGCACAGATACGCAGTATTTT.

This clone was recorded only once. The chain recombines TRBV21-1 with TRBJ2-3; the table calls TRBD2, which could not be checked here. TRBV21-1 is termed a pseudogene. The CDR3 contains 13 residues. CDR3 residues: CASKRGRPDTQYF. The DNA for the CDR3 is TGTGCCAGCAAGCGGGGGCGGCCAGATACGCAGTATTTT.

The chain links TRBV19 to TRBJ1-2, with D maybe TRBD1 (6 bases). The CDR3 spans 15 residues. Germline CDR1 LNHDA, CDR2 SQIVND (reference sequence). Trimming removed 4 bases from V and 0 bases from J, with 12 bases in between. The CDR3 reads CASSKMTGSNYGYTF. The DNA of the CDR3 is TGTGCCAGTAGTAAAATGACAGGTTCTAACTATGGCTACACCTTC.

The chain recombines TRBV27 with TRBJ2-3, with TRBD2 identical over 7 bases. The germline CDR1 and CDR2 sequences are MNHEY and SMNVEV (reference sequence). The CDR3 is 15 amino acids. After removal of 0 bases from V and 3 bases from J, the junction contained 3 bases not matched to a gene. CDR3 DNA sequence: TGTGCCAGCAGTTTATCGGACGGGAGGACAGATACGCAGTATTTT. Translation: CASSLSDGRTDTQYF.

The V gene is TRBV29-1, the J gene TRBJ2-7; tentatively, D is TRBD2 (5 bases). V shed 4 bases and J shed 1 base, with 17 bases lying between them. CDR1 is SQVTM and CDR2 is ANQGSEA in the germline V gene. There are 15 residues in the CDR3. Written as DNA, the CDR3 is TGCAGCGTTGCTCCTTCGACCGGAGGATCCTACGAGCAGTACTTC. Its protein product is CSVAPSTGGSYEQYF.

This sequence joins TRBV18 and TRBJ2-1; a possible D gene is TRBD2 (6 bases). Trimming removed 3 bases at V and 6 bases at J, with 15 bases between. The CDR3 covers 15 residues. In germline, CDR1 is KGHSH, CDR2 LQKENI. The CDR3 loop is CASSPVPRGGNEQFF. The DNA of the CDR3 is TGTGCCAGCTCACCGGTGCCTAGGGGAGGCAATGAGCAGTTCTTC.